This T cell receptor (beta chain) appears in the sequencing data of a study of blood T cell repertoires in COVID-19. On the study more broadly: Whether acute or convalescent, the COVID-19 samples came from the United States, Italy and Spain.

Sequencing was performed with immunoSEQ multiplex PCR; in TCRdb, only in-frame clones are kept and a portion is missing. The sample has about 110,000 clones, more than 75% seen once. The receptor was derived from a man in his forties with acute or convalescent COVID-19. The sequencing sample was made of peripheral blood.

CDR3 nucleotide sequence: TGTGCCAGCAGCCAAGGACTAGCGGGGGGCATTTCGGGGCTGTTTTTT. Protein: CASSQGLAGGISGLFF. The V call is TRBV4-2, the J call TRBJ2-2; 13 bases are shared with TRBD2. Unmatched junction bases numbered 9, after V lost 1 base and J lost 13 bases. The length of the CDR3 is 16 residues. Germline values: CDR1 LGHNA, CDR2 YNFKEQ.